The 23 T cell receptor beta chains below come from one sample, sequenced in a study of shared clonotypes between healthy human individuals. Cells designated naive CD8 were CD45RO-negative and were positively selected for CCR7, with terminally differentiated effector memory CD45RA+ cells excluded. Assay used: immunoSEQ multiplex PCR; TCRdb lists only in-frame clones, some missing. The repertoire consists of some 2,000,000 clones, with approximately 95% occurring once and the leading ten covering roughly 1.1%. The specimen sequenced was naive CD8+ T cells sorted from blood. Receptor source: a man aged 18 to 30 in good health.

About this clone: Other nucleotide sequences in the sample specify the same CDR3. This chain uses TRBV20-1 with TRBJ2-7; a weak D match, TRBD2 (5 bases). V dropped 3 bases and J dropped 3 bases, with 6 bases sitting between them. CDR3 length equals 11 residues. The germline gives CDR1 DFQATT, CDR2 SNEGSKA (reference sequence). The DNA of the CDR3 is TGCAGTGCTAGTGAGGGCTACGAGCAGTACTTC. Amino acid sequence: CSASEGYEQYF.

The rearrangement links TRBV28 to TRBJ2-7; D gene ambiguous. The CDR3 runs to 14 residues. V was cut by 3 bases and J by 0 bases, with 9 bases left in between. Germline V gives CDR1 MDHEN, CDR2 SYDVKM. The CDR3 nucleotides read TGTGCCAGCAGTTTGGCACAGTCCTCCTACGAGCAGTACTTC. Translated: CASSLAQSSYEQYF.

This clone was counted a single time. The chain combines TRBV9 with TRBJ1-2; tentative D call: TRBD1 (6 bases). V was clipped by 2 bases and J by 7 bases, with 12 bases between them. CDR3 length: 13 residues. The germline gives CDR1 SGDLS, CDR2 YYNGEE. DNA of the CDR3: TGTGCCAGCAGCGTGGAGCAGGGGTCTGGCTACACCTTC. It is translated as CASSVEQGSGYTF.

This chain connects TRBV5-5 to TRBJ2-7; no firm D call. Germline V gene data show CDR1 as SGHKS and CDR2 as YYEKEE (reference sequence). The germline V and J ends were trimmed by 3 bases and 0 bases, with 7 bases remaining between them. The CDR3 length is 13 residues. The chain's CDR3 is CASSYTPSYEQYF. The DNA of the CDR3 is TGTGCCAGCAGCTATACCCCCTCCTACGAGCAGTACTTC.

Worth noting for this clone: Other nucleotide sequences in the sample specify the same CDR3. The chain joins TRBV4-1 to TRBJ2-7; no definite D call. CDR1 is MGHRA and CDR2 is YSYEKL in the germline V gene. V was cut by 1 base and J by 2 bases, with 6 bases left in between. The length of the CDR3 is 13 residues. In nucleotides, the CDR3 is TGCGCCAGCAGCCAAGGTCGGGCCTACGAGCAGTACTTC. Residues: CASSQGRAYEQYF.

This chain connects TRBV5-8 to TRBJ1-6; no clear D gene. Germline CDR1 is SGHTS and CDR2 is YDEGEE. V dropped 6 bases and J dropped 6 bases, with 16 bases sitting between them. The CDR3 sequence is 15 residues long. Here the CDR3 reads CASIQAALPNSPLHF. DNA of the CDR3: TGTGCCAGCATCCAGGCGGCCCTTCCTAATTCACCCCTCCACTTT.

The gene calls are TRBV4-1 and TRBJ2-7; 11 bases match TRBD2. Germline assignment: CDR1 MGHRA and CDR2 YSYEKL. V was pared by 3 bases and J by 4 bases, with 8 bases of the junction left unmatched. The CDR3 loop spans 16 amino acids. CDR3 sequence reads: CASSHTLASGRYEQYF. The CDR3 DNA reads TGCGCCAGCAGCCACACCCTGGCTAGCGGGAGGTACGAGCAGTACTTC.

The rearrangement uses TRBV29-1 and TRBJ2-7; D unresolved. V gave up 2 bases and J gave up 4 bases, with 15 bases separating them. Germline-derived CDR1 and CDR2 are SQVTM and ANQGSEA. The CDR3 has 14 amino acids. CDR3 region: CSVERPNGLYEQYF. CDR3 nucleotide sequence: TGCAGCGTTGAACGACCCAATGGGCTGTACGAGCAGTACTTC.

The V call is TRBV15, the J call TRBJ1-6; D ambiguous. Germline CDR1 reads LNHNV; CDR2 reads YYDKDF (reference sequence). Trimming pared 5 bases from V and 9 bases from J, leaving 8 bases between. This CDR3 spans 12 amino acids. The CDR3 DNA is TGTGCCACCAGCCCCATAAGTTCACCCCTCCACTTT. Translating gives CATSPISSPLHF.

This chain links TRBV9 with TRBJ2-7; D tentatively fits TRBD1 or TRBD2 (5 bases each). The V end was cut by 3 bases, the J end by 5 bases, with 15 bases between. The CDR3 sequence is 14 residues long. The germline V gene encodes CDR1 SGDLS and CDR2 YYNGEE. The CDR3, as DNA: TGTGCCAGCAGCGCGGGACGATCCCCTAACGAGCAGTACTTC. Residues: CASSAGRSPNEQYF.

This rearrangement joins TRBV5-6 to TRBJ1-2; perhaps TRBD1 as D (6 bases). Germline loops: CDR1 SGHDT, CDR2 YYEEEE. The CDR3 loop spans 13 amino acids. The V end was cut by 5 bases, the J end by 5 bases, with 13 bases between. DNA for the CDR3: TGTGCCAGCAGATCGACAGGAATTTATGGCTACACCTTC. Its translation is CASRSTGIYGYTF.

This sequence joins TRBV6-5 and TRBJ2-7; possible D gene TRBD1, 6 bases. The germline V gene has CDR1 MNHEY and CDR2 SVGAGI. The CDR3 loop spans 16 amino acids. The germline V and J ends were trimmed by 4 bases and 5 bases, with 21 bases remaining between them. The CDR3 bases are TGTGCCAGCAGTTCCCCATTCGCACAGGGTGTCGACGAGCAGTACTTC. Translated: CASSSPFAQGVDEQYF.

This clone was observed a handful of times. The rearrangement uses TRBV7-2 and TRBJ2-5; no reliable D call. The CDR3 is made up of 11 amino acids. CDR1 and CDR2 (germline): SGHTA, FQGNSA. Trimming took off 3 bases at V and 12 bases at J, with 11 bases between the two ends. The CDR3 coding sequence is TGTGCCAGCAGCTTCCTAGGATTGGAGTACTTC. Protein product: CASSFLGLEYF.

The V and J genes are TRBV6-5 and TRBJ1-4; D is possibly TRBD1 (6 bases). The CDR3 is made up of 15 amino acids. Trimming stripped 0 bases from V and 4 bases from J, with 9 bases between. The germline gives CDR1 MNHEY, CDR2 SVGAGI. CDR3 nucleotide sequence: TGTGCCAGCAGTTACTCGGACAGTTTTAATGAAAAACTGTTTTTT. Protein: CASSYSDSFNEKLFF.

This clone was seen only once. The chain joins TRBV5-1 to TRBJ1-1; D is possibly TRBD1 (5 bases). This CDR3 region has 15 residues. Trimming removed 4 bases at V and 3 bases at J, with 16 bases between. In germline, CDR1 is SGHRS, CDR2 YFSETQ. The CDR3: CASSVDRLGDTEAFF. CDR3 DNA: TGCGCCAGCAGCGTTGACCGCCTGGGGGACACTGAAGCTTTCTTT.

The CDR3 DNA follows: TGCGCCAGCAGCATGAGCGGAGAGGGGACCGGGGAGCTGTTTTTT. This sequence encodes CASSMSGEGTGELFF. V usage is TRBV5-1 and J usage is TRBJ2-2, with D perhaps assigned TRBD1 or TRBD2 (5 bases each). Trimming left V 4 bases short and J 5 bases short, with 15 bases between. The CDR3 covers 15 residues. Germline assignment: CDR1 SGHRS and CDR2 YFSETQ.

The chain is built from TRBV4-2 and TRBJ2-7, with 9 bases lining up with TRBD1. V shed 4 bases, J shed 5 bases, and the junction held 9 bases outside the gene matches. The CDR3 has 15 residues. Germline CDR1 and CDR2: LGHNA and YNFKEQ. CDR3 coding DNA: TGTGCCAGCAGCCCAGCCGGGACAGGGAGCAACGAGCAGTACTTC. This gives the protein CASSPAGTGSNEQYF.

The rearrangement links TRBV7-9 to TRBJ2-1; 7 nucleotides align to TRBD2. The CDR3 contains 13 residues. From germline, CDR1 is SEHNR and CDR2 FQNEAQ (reference sequence). Trimming at V came to 4 bases and at J to 7 bases, leaving 4 bases not matched to a gene. The CDR3 DNA follows: TGTGCCAGCAGCTCGGGAGGCAGGAATGAGCAGTTCTTC. Translation: CASSSGGRNEQFF.

The chain recombines TRBV30 with TRBJ2-7; no firm D call. Germline CDR1 is GTSNPN and CDR2 is SVGIG (reference sequence). Trimming stripped 5 bases from V and 5 bases from J, with 10 bases between. The CDR3 loop spans 11 amino acids. The CDR3: CAWGFGDEQYF. CDR3 sequence (DNA): TGTGCCTGGGGATTCGGCGACGAGCAGTACTTC.

Notes on this clone: A read error may produce the germline difference seen at one junction end. The rearrangement uses TRBV4-1 and TRBJ1-5; D not resolved. This CDR3 spans 17 amino acids. Germline V gene data show CDR1 as MGHRA and CDR2 as YSYEKL. The CDR3 here is CASSQFLDTGSGGITNF. The CDR3 nucleotides are TGCGCCAGCAGCCAATTTCTTGACACGGGAAGCGGAGGAATTACGAATTTT.

The chain is built from TRBV6-5 and TRBJ2-7; D uncertain. With 0 bases removed from V and 7 bases from J, the gap between germline ends came to 13 bases. This CDR3 is built from 14 residues. From germline, CDR1 is MNHEY and CDR2 SVGAGI. The CDR3, as DNA: TGTGCCAGCAGTTACTCGATGGCCGGCGTAGAGCAGTACTTC. Translated: CASSYSMAGVEQYF.

V gene TRBV5-1 combines with J gene TRBJ1-1; the D gene is possibly TRBD1 (5 bases). The CDR3 loop spans 15 amino acids. Trimming cost V 1 base and J 3 bases, with 13 bases left between them. The V gene's germline CDR1 is SGHRS and CDR2 YFSETQ. The CDR3 DNA is TGCGCCAGCAGCTTGTCCTCCCCAGGGTACACTGAAGCTTTCTTT. Its translation is CASSLSSPGYTEAFF. The entire variable domain, with the rest obtained from reference TRBV5-1 and TRBJ1-1, is as follows: KAGVTQTPRYLIKTRGQQVTLSCSPISGHRSVSWYQQTPGQGLQFLFEYFSETQRNKGNFPGRFSGRQFSNSRSEMNVSTLELGDSALYLCASSLSSPGYTEAFFGQGTRLTVV.

The chain joins TRBV6-1 to TRBJ1-2; D gene uncertain. The CDR3 runs 10 residues. The V gene lost 4 bases and the J gene lost 9 bases, with 6 bases spanning the gap. Germline CDR1 reads MNHNS; CDR2 reads SASEGT. The CDR3 here is CASSVISYTF. The CDR3 nucleotides are TGTGCCAGCAGTGTCATAAGCTACACCTTC.